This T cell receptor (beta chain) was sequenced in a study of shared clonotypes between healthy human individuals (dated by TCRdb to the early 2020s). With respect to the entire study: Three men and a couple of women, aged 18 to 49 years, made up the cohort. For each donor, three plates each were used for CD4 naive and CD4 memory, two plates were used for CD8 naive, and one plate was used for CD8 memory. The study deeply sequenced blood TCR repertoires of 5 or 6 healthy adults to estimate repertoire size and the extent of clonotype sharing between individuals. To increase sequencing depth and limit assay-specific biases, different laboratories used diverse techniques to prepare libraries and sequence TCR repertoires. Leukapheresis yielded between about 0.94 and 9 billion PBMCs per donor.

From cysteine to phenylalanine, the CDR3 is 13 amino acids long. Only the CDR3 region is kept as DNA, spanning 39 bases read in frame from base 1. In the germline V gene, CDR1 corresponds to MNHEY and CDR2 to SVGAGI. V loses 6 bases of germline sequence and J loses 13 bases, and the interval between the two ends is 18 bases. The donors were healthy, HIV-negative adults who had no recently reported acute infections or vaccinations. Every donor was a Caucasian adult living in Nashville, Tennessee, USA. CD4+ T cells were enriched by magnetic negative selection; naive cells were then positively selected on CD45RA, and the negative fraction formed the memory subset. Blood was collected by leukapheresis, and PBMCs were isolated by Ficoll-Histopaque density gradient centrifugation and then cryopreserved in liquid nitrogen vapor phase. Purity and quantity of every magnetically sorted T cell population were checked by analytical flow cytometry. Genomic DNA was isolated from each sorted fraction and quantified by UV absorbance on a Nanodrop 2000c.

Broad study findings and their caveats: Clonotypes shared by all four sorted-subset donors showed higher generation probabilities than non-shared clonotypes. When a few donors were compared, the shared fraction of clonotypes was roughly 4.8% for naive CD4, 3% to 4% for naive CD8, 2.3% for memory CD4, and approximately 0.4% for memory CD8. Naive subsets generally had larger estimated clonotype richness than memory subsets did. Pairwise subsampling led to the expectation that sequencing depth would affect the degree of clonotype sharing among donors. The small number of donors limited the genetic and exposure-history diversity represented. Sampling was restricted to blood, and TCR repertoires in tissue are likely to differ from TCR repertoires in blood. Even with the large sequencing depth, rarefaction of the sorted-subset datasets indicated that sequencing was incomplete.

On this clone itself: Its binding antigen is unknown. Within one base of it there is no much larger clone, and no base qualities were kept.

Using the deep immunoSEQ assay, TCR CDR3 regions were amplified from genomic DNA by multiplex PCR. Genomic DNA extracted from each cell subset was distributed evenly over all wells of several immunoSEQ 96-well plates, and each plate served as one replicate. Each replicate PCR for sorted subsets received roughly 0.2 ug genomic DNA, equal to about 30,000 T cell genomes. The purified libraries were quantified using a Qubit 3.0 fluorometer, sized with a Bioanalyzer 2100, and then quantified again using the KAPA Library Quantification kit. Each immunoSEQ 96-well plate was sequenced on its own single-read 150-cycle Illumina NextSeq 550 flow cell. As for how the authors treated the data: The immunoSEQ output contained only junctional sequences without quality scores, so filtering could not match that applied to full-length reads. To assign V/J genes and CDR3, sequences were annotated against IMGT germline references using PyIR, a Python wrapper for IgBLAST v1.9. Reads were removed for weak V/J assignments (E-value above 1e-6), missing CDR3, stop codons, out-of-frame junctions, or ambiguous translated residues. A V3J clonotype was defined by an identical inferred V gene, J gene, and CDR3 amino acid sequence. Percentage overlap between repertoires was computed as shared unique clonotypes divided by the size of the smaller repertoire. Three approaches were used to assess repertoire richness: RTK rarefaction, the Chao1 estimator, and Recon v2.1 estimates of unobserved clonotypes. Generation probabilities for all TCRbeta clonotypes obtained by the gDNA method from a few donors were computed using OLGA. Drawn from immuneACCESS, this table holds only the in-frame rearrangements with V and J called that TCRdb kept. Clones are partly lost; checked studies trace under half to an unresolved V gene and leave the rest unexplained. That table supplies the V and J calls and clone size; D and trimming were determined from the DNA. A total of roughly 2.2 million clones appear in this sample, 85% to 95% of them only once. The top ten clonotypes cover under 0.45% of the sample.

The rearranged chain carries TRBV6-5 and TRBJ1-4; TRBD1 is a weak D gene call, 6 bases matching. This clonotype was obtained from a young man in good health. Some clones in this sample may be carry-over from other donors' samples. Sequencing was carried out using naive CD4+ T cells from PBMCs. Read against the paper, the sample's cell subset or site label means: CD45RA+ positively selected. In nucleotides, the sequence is TGTGCCAGCAGGTACCGGGACACCGGCGGACTGTTTTTT. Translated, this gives CASRYRDTGGLFF.